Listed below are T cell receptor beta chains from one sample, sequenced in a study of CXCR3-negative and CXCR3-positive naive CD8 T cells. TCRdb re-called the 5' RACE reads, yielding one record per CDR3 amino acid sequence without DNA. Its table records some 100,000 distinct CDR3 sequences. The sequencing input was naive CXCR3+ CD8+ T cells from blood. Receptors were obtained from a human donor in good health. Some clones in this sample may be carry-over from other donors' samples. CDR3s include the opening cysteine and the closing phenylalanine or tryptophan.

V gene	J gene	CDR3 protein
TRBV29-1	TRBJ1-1	CSVVGGVEAFF
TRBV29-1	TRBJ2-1	CSVDEPANNEQFF
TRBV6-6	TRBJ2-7	CASSYSGDSYYEQYF
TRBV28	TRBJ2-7	CASSLSSQGISYEQYF
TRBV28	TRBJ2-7	CASKYTGRRGDRYEQYF
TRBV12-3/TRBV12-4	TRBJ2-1	CASSQARGSDIKQFF
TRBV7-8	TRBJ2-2	CASSGHRDSTLYTGELFF
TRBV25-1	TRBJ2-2	CASNPAGAVNTGELFF
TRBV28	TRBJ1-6	CASSRDKMTNSPLHF
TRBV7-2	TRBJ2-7	CASSTTSGGSYEQYF
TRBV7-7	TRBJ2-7	CASSVSTGPGYEQYF
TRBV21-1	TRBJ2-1	CASSKGLGQRNEQFF
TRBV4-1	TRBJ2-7	CASSQFTRGSRAYEQYF
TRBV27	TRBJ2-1	CASSLTDFNEQFF
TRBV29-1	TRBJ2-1	CSVDPPAGEQFF
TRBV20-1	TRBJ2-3	CSARDQPPDTQYF
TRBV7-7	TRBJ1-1	CASSLGPGLTEAFF
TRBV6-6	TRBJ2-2	CASRAGPINTGELFF
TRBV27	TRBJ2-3	CASSFGSVADTQYF
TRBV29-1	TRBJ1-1	CSVDPGNTEAFF
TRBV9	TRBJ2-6	CASSVNSGANVLTF
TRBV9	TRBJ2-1	CASSVGLSGTYNEQFF
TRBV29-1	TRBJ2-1	CSLRFGEEQFF
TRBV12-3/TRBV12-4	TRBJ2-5	CASSLGLVGVETQYF
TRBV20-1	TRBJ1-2	CSARDQGAFDYGYTF
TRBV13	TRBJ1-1	CASSPRTENTEALF
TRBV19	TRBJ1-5	CASTPDRATSYSNQPQHF
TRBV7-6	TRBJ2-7	CASSLGQGSVYEQYF
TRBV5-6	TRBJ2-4	CASSGAGDIQYF
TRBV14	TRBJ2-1	CASTRMGGSGNEQFF
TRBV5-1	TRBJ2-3	CASSSIGTDPTDTQYF
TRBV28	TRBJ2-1	CASSWTPGNEQFF
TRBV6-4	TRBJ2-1	CAEPRSQGSPSYNEQFF
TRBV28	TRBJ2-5	CASSLGGVETQYF